Listed here are 18 T cell receptor beta chains from one sample, sequenced in a study of identical twins (dated by TCRdb to the mid-2010s). Library preparation was by 5' RACE. These reads were obtained on an Illumina HiSeq 2000. TCRdb trimmed the raw reads at Q25, called clones with MiXCR and kept productive beta chains. Under each unique CDR3 protein, matching rows form one entry showing the most common genes and DNA. Within this sample are around 500,000 distinct CDR3 sequences, with 13% to 15% of them counted one time only. In total, the top ten clones hold approximately 0.52% of the sample. These records were also assigned to another study, of yellow fever vaccine responses in identical twins.

Sequenced material: CD4+ T cells sorted from blood. These receptors all come from a woman between 18 and 29 years old in good health.

This clonotype came up many times. The J gene is TRBJ2-4, the V gene TRBV12-3 or TRBV12-4, with 7 bases lining up with TRBD1. J gave up 3 bases and V 1 base, and 3 bases lay outside the gene matches. The CDR3 has 15 amino acids. CDR3 nucleotides: TGTGCCAGCAGTTTAGGACAGGGAAGCAAAAACATTCAGTACTTC. This sequence encodes CASSLGQGSKNIQYF.

This clonotype was seen only a few times. The CDR3 bases are TGTGCCACCAGCAAGGATCACCCCTATAATTCACCCCTCCACTTT. Translating it yields CATSKDHPYNSPLHF. This chain joins TRBV15 and TRBJ1-6; no definite D call. Between the trimmed V and J ends, which lost 4 bases and 2 bases, there was a span of 9 bases. This CDR3 contains 15 residues. CDR1 and CDR2 from the germline V gene are LNHNV and YYDKDF (reference sequence). The variable domain in full, with the rest retrieved from reference TRBV15 and TRBJ1-6, is DAMVIQNPRYQVTQFGKPVTLSCSQTLNHNVMYWYQQKSSQAPKLLFHYYDKDFNNEADTPDNFQSRRPNTSFCFLDIRSPGLGDTAMYLCATSKDHPYNSPLHFGNGTRLTVT.

This clonotype was seen a handful of times. The V gene is TRBV10-3, the J gene TRBJ2-2; D perhaps matches TRBD2 (6 bases). Trimming removed 6 bases from V and 7 bases from J, with 12 bases in between. The CDR3 loop spans 13 amino acids. From germline, CDR1 is ENHRY and CDR2 SYGVKD. The chain's CDR3 is CAIRDQAGGELFF. The CDR3 DNA follows: TGTGCCATCAGGGACCAAGCGGGCGGGGAGCTGTTTTTT.

This clonotype was detected many times. The chain has TRBV14 and TRBJ2-1; D is undetermined. This CDR3 is 14 amino acids long. The germline V and J ends were trimmed by 0 bases and 8 bases, with 11 bases remaining between them. Germline V CDR1 and CDR2: SGHDN, FVKESK. The DNA of the CDR3 is TGTGCCAGCAGCCAAGAAGGTCGGCTGGATGAGCAGTTCTTC. It codes for CASSQEGRLDEQFF.

At least ten counts were recorded for this clonotype. The V call is TRBV29-1, the J call TRBJ2-1, with D unclear. V was cut by 3 bases and J by 5 bases, with 2 bases left in between. The length of the CDR3 is 10 residues. Germline lookup yields CDR1 SQVTM and CDR2 ANQGSEA. This chain's CDR3 is CSVEHNEQFF. The CDR3 bases are TGCAGCGTTGAGCACAATGAGCAGTTCTTC.

Only a few counts were recorded for this clonotype. This chain connects TRBV5-1 to TRBJ2-2; tentative D call: TRBD1 (5 bases). The CDR3 is 16 amino acids. Germline assignment: CDR1 SGHRS and CDR2 YFSETQ. Trimming took off 2 bases at V and 0 bases at J, with 11 bases between the two ends. The CDR3, as DNA: TGCGCCAGCAGCTTAGGCAGGGCCTCGAACACCGGGGAGCTGTTTTTT. Amino acid sequence: CASSLGRASNTGELFF.

Worth noting for this clonotype: A read error is likely, as this CDR3 ends without the conserved phenylalanine or tryptophan. No DNA is shown, since the ends of the CDR3 on it are uncertain; the CDR3 is the one TCRdb lists. This chain uses TRBV6-1 with TRBJ2-7; the table's D call TRBD2 went unverified against the DNA. The CDR3 totals 16 residues, both ends included. The germline CDR1 and CDR2 sequences are MNHNS and SASEGT. This CDR3 is CASSPREGQNQISPAL.

This clonotype occurred a few times. The chain's CDR3 is CSARDLINSYNEQFF. CDR3 DNA sequence: TGCAGTGCTAGAGATCTAATCAACTCCTACAATGAGCAGTTCTTC. The V call is TRBV20-1, the J call TRBJ2-1; D is ambiguous. The ends were cut back, 0 bases at V and 0 bases at J, with 9 bases in the middle. In germline, CDR1 is DFQATT, CDR2 SNEGSKA (reference sequence). The CDR3 has 15 residues.

J is TRBJ2-1 and V is TRBV29-1; 9 nucleotides align to TRBD2. Germline loops: CDR1 SQVTM, CDR2 ANQGSEA. Trimming at V came to 5 bases and at J to 4 bases, leaving 3 bases not matched to a gene. This CDR3 is 13 amino acids long. The CDR3 coding sequence is TGCAGCGTTAAGGGACTAGCTTACAATGAGCAGTTCTTC. It codes for CSVKGLAYNEQFF.

There are a few counts of this clonotype. This chain joins TRBV6-2 or TRBV6-3 and TRBJ1-1, with D uncertain. Trimming stripped 4 bases from V and 0 bases from J, with 15 bases between. Germline lookup yields CDR1 MNHEY and CDR2 SVGEGT. The CDR3 has 16 amino acids. The CDR3 region has the DNA TGTGCCAGCAGTTCTCGCGTAGGTGGAATGAACACTGAAGCTTTCTTT. It yields the protein CASSSRVGGMNTEAFF.

This clonotype has more than one count but fewer than ten. The V call is TRBV3-1, the J call TRBJ2-7; the D gene is possibly TRBD2 (6 bases). The germline V and J ends were trimmed by 6 bases and 0 bases, with 12 bases remaining between them. The CDR3 runs 14 residues. Germline loops: CDR1 LGHDT, CDR2 YNNKEL (reference sequence). CDR3 protein: CASSSGSLSYEQYF. The DNA for the CDR3 is TGTGCCAGCAGTTCCGGGAGCCTCTCCTACGAGCAGTACTTC.

This clonotype was detected a few times. CDR3 loop: CAWTQIEAFF. For the CDR3, the DNA is TGTGCCTGGACCCAGATTGAAGCTTTCTTT. The chain couples TRBV30 to TRBJ1-1, with D unresolved. Germline V gives CDR1 GTSNPN, CDR2 SVGIG (reference sequence). This CDR3 comprises 10 residues. Trimming removed 4 bases from V and 7 bases from J, with 7 bases in between.

The gene calls are TRBV10-1 and TRBJ2-1; tentatively, D is TRBD2 (6 bases). CDR3 length equals 11 residues. The V gene's germline CDR1 is WNHNN and CDR2 SYGVQD (reference sequence). With 8 bases removed from V and 10 bases from J, the gap between germline ends came to 12 bases. In DNA, the CDR3 is TGCGCCAGCGGCATGGGGAGGGAGCAGTTCTTC. Translating gives CASGMGREQFF.

This clonotype was counted ten times or more. The CDR3 region has the DNA TGTGCCAGCAGTTACTCGGGCACCACAGATACGCAGTATTTT. Protein sequence: CASSYSGTTDTQYF. The genes are TRBV6-5 and TRBJ2-3; no firm D call. V lost 0 bases and J lost 2, with 6 bases in between. Germline values: CDR1 MNHEY, CDR2 SVGAGI. The CDR3 runs 14 residues.

This sequence joins TRBV4-2 and TRBJ2-7; 14 bases map to TRBD2. There are 18 residues in the CDR3. V trimming: 4 bases; J trimming: 5 bases; junction bases outside the gene matches: 13. Germline values: CDR1 LGHNA, CDR2 YNFKEQ. Here the CDR3 reads CASSPRQNPGLAGDEQYF. CDR3 bases: TGTGCCAGCAGCCCCCGACAGAACCCGGGACTAGCGGGGGACGAGCAGTACTTC.

This clonotype has more than one count but fewer than ten. The chain combines TRBV12-3 or TRBV12-4 with TRBJ2-2; D possibly corresponds to TRBD1 (5 bases). Trimming pared 1 base from V and 6 bases from J, leaving 9 bases between. There are 14 residues in the CDR3. This CDR3 is CASSLVQGSGELFF. Written as DNA, the CDR3 is TGTGCCAGCAGTTTAGTTCAGGGTTCCGGGGAGCTGTTTTTT.

The J gene is TRBJ2-7, the V gene TRBV5-4; 8 bases align to TRBD2. The germline V gene encodes CDR1 SGHNT and CDR2 YYREEE (reference sequence). There are 14 residues in the CDR3. V lost 3 bases, J lost 2 bases, and 4 bases stayed unmatched. CDR3 sequence (DNA): TGTGCCAGCAGCTGGGAGCGGGGGCCCTACGAGCAGTACTTC. Amino acid sequence: CASSWERGPYEQYF.

This clonotype was seen repeatedly, ten times or more. The V gene is TRBV10-3, the J gene TRBJ2-3; 7 bases fit TRBD1. CDR1 is ENHRY and CDR2 is SYGVKD in the germline V gene. The CDR3 consists of 14 residues. V trimming: 9 bases; J trimming: 2 bases; junction bases outside the gene matches: 8. The CDR3 coding sequence is TGTGCCATACGAGAAGGGGGCAACACAGATACGCAGTATTTT. Residues: CAIREGGNTDTQYF.